The clone carrying this T cell receptor (beta chain) was seen at least ten times. Its target is not known. Each CDR3 protein is one row after TCRdb ran MiXCR on the reads. The data show more than 85,000 distinct CDR3 sequences, 20% to 30% seen once. Trimming cost V 5 bases and J 1 base, with 11 bases left between them. Germline V gene sequence: CDR1 SEHNR, CDR2 FQNEAQ (reference sequence). This CDR3 spans 15 amino acids. The entry originates in a study of T cell repertoires in cytomegalovirus infection. Study-level information: Matching HLA type and CMV infection were both indicated by public TCR beta signatures. The study, taken as a whole, reports: CMV-specific HLA-C-restricted TCR beta clonotypes dominated the ex vivo response.

Sample: CD8+ T cells from PBMCs. This sequence originates from a human donor in good health (CMV status not recorded). Some clones in this sample may be carry-over from other donors' samples. J is TRBJ2-2 and V is TRBV7-9; D might be TRBD1 (6 bases). This chain's CDR3 is CASSPGTQNTGELFF. Written as DNA, the CDR3 is TGTGCCAGCAGCCCCGGGACACAGAACACCGGGGAGCTGTTTTTT.